The 16 T cell receptor beta chains listed next were all sequenced from one sample in a study of technical replicates of blood from a few donors. This table comes from immunoSEQ multiplex PCR, and its TCRdb copy is limited to in-frame clones, with some not included. The sample has 87,000 or so clones; roughly 94% are singletons. Material for sequencing was T cells isolated from PBMCs. Source of these receptors: a human donor in good health.

The V call is TRBV30, the J call TRBJ2-1, with 10 bases lining up with TRBD2. In germline, CDR1 is GTSNPN, CDR2 SVGIG (reference sequence). With V trimmed by 4 bases and J by 7 bases, 7 bases remained unmatched. CDR3 size: 14 residues. The CDR3 spells CAWTSGSHMNEQFF. In DNA form, the CDR3 reads TGTGCCTGGACTAGCGGGAGTCATATGAATGAGCAGTTCTTC.

The chain uses TRBV5-6 and TRBJ2-7; D possibly corresponds to TRBD2 (5 bases). The CDR3 is 13 residues long. The V end was cut by 2 bases, the J end by 8 bases, with 14 bases between. The germline gives CDR1 SGHDT, CDR2 YYEEEE. The CDR3 here is CASSLDDYQQQYF. CDR3 coding DNA: TGTGCCAGCAGCTTAGACGACTACCAGCAGCAGTACTTC.

The chain combines TRBV29-1 with TRBJ1-1; perhaps TRBD1 as D (5 bases). The CDR3 has 13 amino acids. CDR1 and CDR2 (germline): SQVTM, ANQGSEA. The V gene lost 7 bases and the J gene lost 0 bases, with 12 bases spanning the gap. CDR3 region: CSGETVLNTEAFF. The DNA of the CDR3 is TGCAGCGGAGAGACAGTCCTGAACACTGAAGCTTTCTTT.

The V call is TRBV27, the J call TRBJ1-1; D perhaps matches TRBD1 (5 bases). Germline loops: CDR1 MNHEY, CDR2 SMNVEV (reference sequence). The V end lost 5 bases, the J end lost 1 base, and 8 bases lay between the germline ends. This CDR3 is built from 13 residues. The CDR3, as DNA: TGTGCCAGCAGTCCTCAGGGGAACACTGAAGCTTTCTTT. Its protein product is CASSPQGNTEAFF.

The chain couples TRBV18 to TRBJ2-7, with 10 bases that match TRBD1. CDR1 is KGHSH and CDR2 is LQKENI in the germline V gene. V lost 4 bases and J lost 2; bases outside the gene matches: 2. The CDR3 spans 14 residues. The CDR3 is CASSQGTGAYEQYF. The CDR3 DNA reads TGTGCCAGCTCACAAGGGACAGGGGCCTACGAGCAGTACTTC.

This chain links TRBV9 with TRBJ2-3, with 7 bases matching TRBD1. The V and J ends lost 0 bases and 3 bases, in that order; junction bases with no gene match: 4. The CDR3 covers 15 residues. Per germline, CDR1 SGDLS and CDR2 YYNGEE. CDR3 sequence reads: CASSVAGQETDTQYF. As DNA, the CDR3 is TGTGCCAGCAGCGTAGCCGGACAGGAGACAGATACGCAGTATTTT.

The J gene is TRBJ1-1, the V gene TRBV5-1; D is uncertain. The CDR3 has 15 residues. Deletions cut 4 bases from V and 0 bases from J, with 13 bases between. Germline V lookup: CDR1 SGHRS, CDR2 YFSETQ. The CDR3 nucleotides are TGCGCCAGCAGCATTGCGCGGTCCCTGAACACTGAAGCTTTCTTT. Encoded protein: CASSIARSLNTEAFF.

A single count supports this clone. This sequence joins TRBV9 and TRBJ2-3, with 9 positions matching TRBD2. Germline CDR1 and CDR2: SGDLS and YYNGEE. The CDR3 is 18 residues long. Trimming removed 4 bases from V and 0 bases from J; junction bases left unmatched: 12. The CDR3 bases are TGTGCCAGCAGCCCCATCCGCGGGAGGGACACTAGCACAGATACGCAGTATTTT. Translated: CASSPIRGRDTSTDTQYF.

The chain links TRBV7-9 to TRBJ2-6; TRBD1 aligns across 10 bases. The trim removed 4 bases at V and 0 bases at J, leaving 3 bases unmatched. Germline CDR1 is SEHNR and CDR2 is FQNEAQ (reference sequence). This CDR3 has 17 amino acids. CDR3 sequence (DNA): TGTGCCAGCAGCTCGGACAGGGGGAGCTCTGGGGCCAACGTCCTGACTTTC. Its translation is CASSSDRGSSGANVLTF.

The chain couples TRBV6-1 to TRBJ2-1, with 7 bases identical to TRBD2. Unmatched junction bases numbered 14, after V lost 8 bases and J lost 4 bases. CDR1 and CDR2 (germline): MNHNS, SASEGT. The CDR3 totals 16 residues. The CDR3 bases are TGTGCCAGCTGTGGGTTTCCTAGCGGAGGGTACAATGAGCAGTTCTTC. As protein: CASCGFPSGGYNEQFF.

The V gene is TRBV9, the J gene TRBJ2-6; possible D gene TRBD2, 5 bases. Trimming stripped 1 base from V and 0 bases from J, with 5 bases between. Germline CDR1 reads SGDLS; CDR2 reads YYNGEE. This CDR3 comprises 15 residues. CDR3 amino acids: CASSVTSSGANVLTF. CDR3 nucleotide sequence: TGTGCCAGCAGCGTAACTAGCTCTGGGGCCAACGTCCTGACTTTC.

This sequence joins TRBV29-1 and TRBJ2-7; 10 bases are shared with TRBD2. Germline V lookup: CDR1 SQVTM, CDR2 ANQGSEA. The CDR3 totals 13 residues. The junction had 7 bases not matched to a gene; V was cut back by 6 bases and J by 5 bases. The CDR3 sequence: CSVSSGSANEQYF. For the CDR3, the DNA is TGCAGCGTGTCTAGCGGGAGTGCCAACGAGCAGTACTTC.

The chain couples TRBV7-9 to TRBJ2-1; 8 bases agree with TRBD2. Germline V gene lookup returns CDR1 SEHNR and CDR2 FQNEAQ (reference sequence). The V gene end was trimmed by 6 bases and the J gene end by 5 bases; junction bases not matched to a gene: 6. This CDR3 has 14 residues. CDR3 protein: CASSQRERNNEQFF. CDR3 sequence (DNA): TGTGCCAGCAGTCAGCGGGAGCGCAACAATGAGCAGTTCTTC.

The V call is TRBV28, the J call TRBJ1-1; possibly TRBD1 for D (5 bases). The germline V and J ends were trimmed by 6 bases and 6 bases, with 14 bases remaining between them. The germline V gene encodes CDR1 MDHEN and CDR2 SYDVKM. This CDR3 comprises 13 residues. CDR3: CASSRGGLPEAFF. The CDR3 DNA is TGTGCCAGCAGCCGGGGGGGACTACCTGAAGCTTTCTTT.

The chain links TRBV28 to TRBJ1-1; D is perhaps TRBD1 (6 bases). Germline loops: CDR1 MDHEN, CDR2 SYDVKM. This CDR3 is 16 amino acids long. The V gene lost 6 bases and the J gene lost 4 bases, with 21 bases spanning the gap. CDR3 DNA: TGTGCCAGCAGCTGGATGAACAGGGAAATAAGCACTGAAGCTTTCTTT. The encoded protein is CASSWMNREISTEAFF.

The chain has TRBV7-9 and TRBJ2-1; 7 positions match TRBD1. Germline CDR1 SEHNR, CDR2 FQNEAQ (reference sequence). This CDR3 contains 13 residues. V trimming: 8 bases; J trimming: 4 bases; junction bases outside the gene matches: 5. The CDR3 reads CASLARGYNEQFF. In nucleotides, the CDR3 is TGTGCCAGCCTTGCCAGGGGGTACAATGAGCAGTTCTTC.